This T cell receptor (beta chain) was observed in a study of T cell responses to AZD1222 COVID-19 vaccine. Sequencing used immunoSEQ multiplex PCR; TCRdb keeps in-frame clones, though not all of them. This sample yields roughly 99,000 clones, of which 89% are seen a single time; roughly 6.5% belongs to the top ten. V shed 1 base and J shed 0 bases, with 9 bases lying between them. The CDR3 spans 15 residues. Per germline, CDR1 SGHNT and CDR2 YENEEA. The sample consisted of peripheral blood, taken on day 0 of AZD1222 vaccination. The clonotype originates from an adult in good health. J is TRBJ1-1 and V is TRBV11-3, with no clear D. The CDR3 DNA reads as TGTGCCAGCAGCTTAGTTGCGGTTCTGAACACTGAAGCTTTCTTT. Amino acid sequence: CASSLVAVLNTEAFF.